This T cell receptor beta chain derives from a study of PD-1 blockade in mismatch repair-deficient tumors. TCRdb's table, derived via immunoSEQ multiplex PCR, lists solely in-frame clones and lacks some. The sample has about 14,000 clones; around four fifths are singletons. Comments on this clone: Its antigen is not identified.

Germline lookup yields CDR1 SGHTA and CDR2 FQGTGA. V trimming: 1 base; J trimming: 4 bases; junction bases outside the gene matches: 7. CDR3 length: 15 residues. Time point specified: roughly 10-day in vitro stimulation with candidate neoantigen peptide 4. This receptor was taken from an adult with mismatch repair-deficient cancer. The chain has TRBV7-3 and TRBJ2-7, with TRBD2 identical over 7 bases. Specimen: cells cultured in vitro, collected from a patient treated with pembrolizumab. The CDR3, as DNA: TGTGCCAGCAGCTTAAGTGGCGGGAGTGAATACGAGCAGTACTTC. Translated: CASSLSGGSEYEQYF.